These 16 T cell receptor beta chains originate from one sample sequenced in a study of breast tumors, draining lymph nodes, adjacent tissues. TCRdb reanalysed the multiplex PCR reads using MiXCR and keeps one entry per CDR3 protein. The sample yields under 350,000 distinct CDR3 sequences, more than 30% seen once. The lymph nodes were axillary draining lymph nodes from breast cancer patients. Sequencing was carried out using axillary lymph node tissue. Receptors originate from a female donor with breast cancer. Some clones in this sample may be carry-over from other donors' samples.

This clonotype has ten or more counts. The chain carries TRBV20-1 and TRBJ2-1, with 7 bases that match TRBD2. From germline, CDR1 is DFQATT and CDR2 SNEGSKA (reference sequence). This CDR3 contains 15 residues. V was clipped by 0 bases and J by 1 base; unmatched bases: 3. Here the CDR3 DNA reads TGCAGTGCTAGAGATTCCGGGAGGTCCTACAATGAGCAGTTCTTC. Translation: CSARDSGRSYNEQFF.

With regard to this clonotype: The CDR3 ends on some other residue instead of the conserved phenylalanine or tryptophan, so this is likely a read error. V is TRBV5-1 and J is TRBJ2-3; 10 bases are shared with TRBD2. The germline CDR1 and CDR2 sequences are SGHRS and YFSETQ. This CDR3 comprises 16 residues. The CDR3 sequence is CASSPGRTSGTDTQYL. The DNA for the CDR3 is TGCGCCAGCAGCCCGGGCCGGACTAGCGGCACTGATACGCAGTATCTT.

Worth noting for this clonotype: This may stem from a read error, because a much larger clone lies one nucleotide away. The gene calls are TRBV6-1 and TRBJ2-7, with 10 bases fitting TRBD2. Per germline, CDR1 MNHNS and CDR2 SASEGT. CDR3 length: 16 amino acids. Here the CDR3 DNA reads TGTGGCAGCAGTGCCACCTCTAGCGGGAGCTCCTACGAGCAGTACTTC. Its protein product is CGSSATSSGSSYEQYF.

Note on this clonotype: A much larger clone sits a single nucleotide away, making a read error possible. The CDR3 here is CASSSATGVYEQYF. DNA for the CDR3: TGTGCCAGCAGTAGCGCCACAGGGGTGTACGAGCAGTACTTC. The chain employs TRBV12-3 or TRBV12-4 and TRBJ2-7; 7 bases line up with TRBD1. The CDR3 is made up of 14 amino acids. Losses at the gene ends were 5 bases for V and 4 bases for J; bases not matched to a gene: 8.

About this clonotype itself: This may stem from a read error, because a much larger clone lies one nucleotide away. This chain uses TRBV14 with TRBJ2-1, with D possibly matching TRBD2 (5 bases). This CDR3 region has 15 residues. From germline, CDR1 is SGHDN and CDR2 FVKESK. CDR3 residues: CASSQIGRTYNERFF. The DNA of the CDR3 is TGTGCCAGCAGCCAAATTGGGAGAACCTACAATGAGCGGTTCTTC.

This clonotype was counted at least ten times. The chain uses TRBV7-2 and TRBJ2-7, with 8 bases fitting TRBD2. The CDR3 covers 15 residues. CDR1 is SGHTA and CDR2 is FQGNSA in the germline V gene. V lost 1 base to trimming and J lost 6 bases; unmatched junction nucleotides: 8. The CDR3 region is CASSLGGTRGFEQYF. The CDR3 nucleotides read TGTGCCAGCAGCTTAGGTGGGACTAGAGGTTTCGAGCAGTACTTC.

This clonotype was seen at least ten times. The DNA for the CDR3 is TGTGCCAGCAGTTTATCAGGAGCGGGAAGAGAAACCCAGTACTTC. This sequence encodes CASSLSGAGRETQYF. The chain links TRBV27 to TRBJ2-5, with 7 nucleotides matching TRBD2. Germline V gene lookup returns CDR1 MNHEY and CDR2 SMNVEV (reference sequence). The CDR3 has 15 amino acids. After removal of 0 bases from V and 8 bases from J, the junction contained 9 bases not matched to a gene.

This clonotype has only a few counts. Being one base from a much bigger clone, this may be a read error. Likely a read error: the CDR3 ends without its conserved phenylalanine or tryptophan. The DNA is omitted, as the CDR3 cannot be located on it reliably, and the CDR3 follows TCRdb's listing. The V and J genes are TRBV7-9 and TRBJ2-1; TRBD2 is the table's D call, not checked against the DNA. Inclusive of both ends, the CDR3 amounts to 14 amino acids. CDR1 and CDR2 from the germline V gene are SEHNR and FQNEAQ (reference sequence). The CDR3 spells CASSFVGTSGREFL.

Note on this clonotype: This clone may be a read error of a much larger clone one base away. The chain has TRBV5-1 and TRBJ2-5; 9 nucleotides agree with TRBD2. CDR1 and CDR2 from the germline V gene are SGHRS and YFSETQ. CDR3 length: 14 amino acids. The CDR3 region has the DNA TGCGCCAGAGAGCGGGAGGCTCTCCAAGACACCCAGTACTTC. This gives the protein CAREREALQDTQYF.

With respect to this clonotype: This may arise from a read error, as a much more abundant clone is one base away. The chain is built from TRBV6-5 and TRBJ1-4; 9 bases agree with TRBD1. This CDR3 has 15 amino acids. CDR1 is MNHEY, CDR2 SVGAGI, per germline. CDR3 protein: CASGYLTGGDEKLFF. As DNA, the CDR3 is TGTGCCAGCGGTTACCTTACAGGGGGCGATGAAAAACTGTTTTTT.

This clonotype was counted only a few times. A much larger clone sits a single nucleotide away, making a read error possible. This rearrangement joins TRBV4-3 to TRBJ1-5; no clear D gene. The ends were cut back, 4 bases at V and 5 bases at J, with 12 bases in the middle. The CDR3 spans 14 residues. Germline CDR1 is LGHNA and CDR2 is YSLEER. CDR3 sequence (DNA): TGCGCCAGCAGCCGGTTGGCTGGGGATCAGCCCCAGCATTTT. This codes for CASSRLAGDQPQHF.

To note about this clonotype: It may be a read error: a sequence one base away is much more abundant. The chain links TRBV20-1 to TRBJ2-1, with 8 bases that match TRBD2. Germline V gene lookup returns CDR1 DFQATT and CDR2 SNEGSKA (reference sequence). The CDR3 extends over 11 amino acids. The CDR3 sequence is CSARGSGKQLF. CDR3 DNA sequence: TGCAGTGCTAGGGGTAGCGGGAAGCAGCTCTTC.

Ten or more counts support this clonotype. This chain uses TRBV20-1 with TRBJ1-5; D ambiguous. The V end lost 1 base, the J end lost 1 base, and 5 bases lay between the germline ends. There are 13 residues in the CDR3. Germline V gene data show CDR1 as DFQATT and CDR2 as SNEGSKA (reference sequence). The CDR3 nucleotides read TGCAGTGCTAGAGCTCAGAGCAATCAGCCCCAGCATTTT. Protein: CSARAQSNQPQHF.

This clonotype was seen ten or more times. The chain employs TRBV7-9 and TRBJ1-3; D remains unclear. V dropped 6 bases and J dropped 4 bases, with 13 bases sitting between them. The germline CDR1 and CDR2 sequences are SEHNR and FQNEAQ (reference sequence). This CDR3 spans 14 amino acids. Here the CDR3 DNA reads TGTGCCAGCAGTGTGGCGGGCAGGGGAAACACCATATATTTT. Translating it yields CASSVAGRGNTIYF.

On this clonotype itself: A clone one base away is much larger, so this may be a read error. The V call is TRBV12-3 or TRBV12-4, the J call TRBJ2-3; D unresolved. V lost 8 bases and J lost 1, with 10 bases in between. CDR3 size: 13 residues. The CDR3 region has the DNA TGTGCCAGCGCCTCATACCGCACAGATACGCAGTATTTT. This encodes CASASYRTDTQYF.

This clonotype was recorded many times. The chain combines TRBV20-1 with TRBJ2-3; D is unresolved. In germline, CDR1 is DFQATT, CDR2 SNEGSKA (reference sequence). V was clipped by 6 bases and J by 5 bases, with 15 bases between them. The CDR3 consists of 13 residues. This CDR3 is CSAHGPSRDTQYF. CDR3 coding DNA: TGCAGTGCCCACGGGCCATCCCGAGATACGCAGTATTTT.